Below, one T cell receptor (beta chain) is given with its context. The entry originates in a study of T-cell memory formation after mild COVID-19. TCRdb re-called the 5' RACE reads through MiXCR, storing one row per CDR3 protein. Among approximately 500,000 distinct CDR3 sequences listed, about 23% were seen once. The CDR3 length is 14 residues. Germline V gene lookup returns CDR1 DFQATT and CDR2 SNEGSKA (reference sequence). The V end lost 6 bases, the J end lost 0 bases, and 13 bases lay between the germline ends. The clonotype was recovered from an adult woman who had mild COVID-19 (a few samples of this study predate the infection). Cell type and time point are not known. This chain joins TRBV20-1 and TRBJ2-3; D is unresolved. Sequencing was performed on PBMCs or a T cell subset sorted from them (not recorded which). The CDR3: CSASRRSSTDTQYF. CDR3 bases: TGCAGTGCATCCCGCAGATCTAGCACAGATACGCAGTATTTT.